These T cell receptor beta chains were read from a single sample in a study of graft-versus-host responses after intestinal transplantation. The method was immunoSEQ multiplex PCR; TCRdb's version includes in-frame clones alone and lacks a portion of them. The repertoire has nearly 110,000 clones, about nine tenths of them found once; the top ten carry over 0.6%. Antigens of these TCRs are unknown. Source: unstimulated CD4+ T cells sorted from spleen or lymph node cells, taken before transplant. All receptors come from a human donor who was the organ donor for an intestinal transplant. Both conserved end residues are part of each CDR3. A D gene is named only where the DNA matches it firmly. The listing skips clone size in some rows; elsewhere it reads once, few, many or a size class.

J: TRBJ1-1; V: TRBV5-6; D: TRBD1; size: once; CDR3: CASSPILGTGGTEAFF; DNA: TGTGCCAGCAGCCCGATCCTCGGGACAGGGGGGACTGAAGCTTTCTTT
J: TRBJ1-3; V: TRBV2; D: TRBD1; size: -; CDR3: CASSGDRGNTIYF; DNA: TGTGCCAGTTCAGGGGACAGAGGAAACACCATATATTTT
J: TRBJ2-7; V: TRBV7-9; D: -; size: once; CDR3: CASSSGRRADDEQYF; DNA: TGTGCCAGCAGCTCCGGCCGGAGGGCCGACGACGAGCAGTACTTC
J: TRBJ2-5; V: TRBV5-1; D: -; size: -; CDR3: CASSLAGGPQETQYF; DNA: TGCGCCAGCAGCTTGGCTGGAGGACCCCAAGAGACCCAGTACTTC
J: TRBJ2-7; V: TRBV7-9; D: TRBD2; size: -; CDR3: CASSKASGKYEQYF; DNA: TGTGCCAGCAGCAAGGCTAGCGGGAAATACGAGCAGTACTTC
J: TRBJ1-2; V: TRBV6-1; D: -; size: -; CDR3: CASTFRDIYGYTF; DNA: TGTGCCAGCACTTTCCGGGACATTTATGGCTACACCTTC
J: TRBJ2-7; V: TRBV19; D: -; size: -; CDR3: CASSPDGYYEQYF; DNA: TGTGCCAGTAGTCCGGACGGATACTACGAGCAGTACTTC
J: TRBJ2-7; V: TRBV6-5; D: -; size: -; CDR3: CASSSTGRTYEQYF; DNA: TGTGCCAGCAGTAGTACGGGACGGACCTACGAGCAGTACTTC
J: TRBJ2-1; V: TRBV4-1; D: -; size: -; CDR3: CASKEGGSYNEQFF; DNA: TGCGCCAGCAAGGAGGGGGGATCCTACAATGAGCAGTTCTTC
J: TRBJ1-5; V: TRBV7-2; D: -; size: -; CDR3: CASSRSPSQPQHF; DNA: TGTGCCAGCAGCCGGAGTCCATCTCAGCCCCAGCATTTT
J: TRBJ1-2; V: TRBV9; D: -; size: -; CDR3: CASSASGDGYTF; DNA: TGTGCCAGCAGCGCGAGCGGGGATGGCTACACCTTC
J: TRBJ2-7; V: TRBV7-5; D: -; size: -; CDR3: CVRSKKREETYEQYF; DNA: TGTGTCAGAAGCAAAAAGCGGGAGGAAACCTACGAGCAGTACTTC
J: TRBJ1-4; V: TRBV19; D: -; size: once; CDR3: CASSPRGTRVVTNEKLFF; DNA: TGTGCCAGTAGTCCCCGAGGGACAAGGGTGGTGACTAATGAAAAACTGTTTTTT
J: TRBJ2-1; V: TRBV6-1; D: TRBD2; size: -; CDR3: CASSVLAGDGEQFF; DNA: TGTGCCAGCAGTGTATTGGCGGGAGACGGTGAGCAGTTCTTC
J: TRBJ2-4; V: TRBV29-1; D: -; size: -; CDR3: CSVGGLAKNIQYF; DNA: TGCAGCGTTGGAGGACTAGCCAAAAACATTCAGTACTTC
J: TRBJ1-5; V: TRBV11-2; D: -; size: once; CDR3: CAGPNKAYSNQPQHF; DNA: TGTGCCGGACCTAACAAGGCCTATAGCAATCAGCCCCAGCATTTT
J: TRBJ1-4; V: TRBV7-9; D: -; size: -; CDR3: CASRLGGASREKLFF; DNA: TGTGCCAGCAGATTAGGAGGGGCCTCTAGGGAAAAACTGTTTTTT
J: TRBJ2-1; V: TRBV7-2; D: -; size: -; CDR3: CASSLRASSTCNEQFF; DNA: TGTGCCAGCAGCCTCAGGGCTAGCAGTACCTGCAATGAGCAGTTCTTC
J: TRBJ2-7; V: TRBV4-2; D: -; size: -; CDR3: CASSQDWQRSYEQYF; DNA: TGTGCCAGCAGCCAAGATTGGCAGCGCTCCTACGAGCAGTACTTC
J: TRBJ2-5; V: TRBV2; D: TRBD2; size: -; CDR3: CASRRTSGGPSQETQYF; DNA: TGTGCCAGCAGGAGGACTAGCGGGGGGCCTTCCCAAGAGACCCAGTACTTC
J: TRBJ2-3; V: TRBV7-9; D: -; size: -; CDR3: CASSLATDTQYF; DNA: TGTGCCAGCAGCTTAGCTACAGATACGCAGTATTTT
J: TRBJ1-5; V: TRBV5-1; D: -; size: -; CDR3: CASSYGGKDQPQHF; DNA: TGCGCCAGCAGCTATGGGGGGAAAGATCAGCCCCAGCATTTT
J: TRBJ1-1; V: TRBV7-3; D: TRBD1; size: few; CDR3: CASSPTGTTEAFF; DNA: TGTGCCAGCAGCCCGACAGGGACCACTGAAGCTTTCTTT
J: TRBJ2-5; V: TRBV27; D: -; size: -; CDR3: CASSFILAAQETQYF; DNA: TGTGCCAGCAGTTTTATTTTGGCGGCCCAAGAGACCCAGTACTTC
J: TRBJ1-1; V: TRBV7-9; D: -; size: -; CDR3: CASSLGLGRGSEAFF; DNA: TGTGCCAGCAGCTTAGGTCTGGGCAGGGGATCTGAAGCTTTCTTT
J: TRBJ2-6; V: TRBV7-9; D: -; size: -; CDR3: CASGREGANVLTF; DNA: TGTGCCAGCGGGCGGGAAGGGGCCAACGTCCTGACTTTC
J: TRBJ1-2; V: TRBV5-6; D: -; size: -; CDR3: CASSIPGYGYTF; DNA: TGTGCCAGCAGCATTCCAGGGTATGGCTACACCTTC
J: TRBJ1-2; V: TRBV28; D: -; size: -; CDR3: CASSLKSAPFPGYTF; DNA: TGTGCCAGCAGTTTAAAGTCAGCGCCTTTTCCTGGCTACACCTTC
J: TRBJ1-2; V: TRBV6-1; D: TRBD1; size: -; CDR3: CASSRTGGYGYTF; DNA: TGTGCCAGCAGCCGGACAGGTGGCTATGGCTACACCTTC
J: TRBJ2-2; V: TRBV19; D: TRBD2; size: -; CDR3: CASRLAGGPTGELFF; DNA: TGTGCCAGTCGCCTAGCGGGAGGGCCGACCGGGGAGCTGTTTTTT
J: TRBJ1-5; V: TRBV6-1; D: TRBD1; size: -; CDR3: CASSRDRVNQPQHF; DNA: TGTGCCAGCAGCCGGGACAGGGTAAATCAGCCCCAGCATTTT
J: TRBJ2-7; V: TRBV6-6; D: TRBD1; size: -; CDR3: CASRYPGGAQYF; DNA: TGTGCCAGCAGATACCCAGGGGGCGCGCAGTACTTC
J: TRBJ1-4; V: TRBV5-1; D: -; size: -; CDR3: CASSPNPGQFEEKLFF; DNA: TGCGCCAGCAGCCCGAACCCAGGACAGTTTGAGGAAAAACTGTTTTTT
J: TRBJ2-3; V: TRBV21-1; D: -; size: -; CDR3: CASSKVRLATSTDTQYF; DNA: TGTGCCAGCAGCAAAGTGAGACTAGCGACAAGCACAGATACGCAGTATTTT
J: TRBJ2-7; V: TRBV5-1; D: -; size: -; CDR3: CASSLTGPLYEQYF; DNA: TGCGCCAGCAGCTTGACAGGGCCCCTCTACGAGCAGTACTTC
J: TRBJ1-2; V: TRBV7-2; D: -; size: -; CDR3: CASSPDRLAGYTF; DNA: TGTGCCAGCAGCCCAGACAGGCTGGCTGGCTACACCTTC
J: TRBJ1-1; V: TRBV5-4; D: -; size: -; CDR3: CASSHTPYTEAFF; DNA: TGTGCCAGCAGCCATACACCCTACACTGAAGCTTTCTTT
J: TRBJ2-7; V: TRBV5-5; D: TRBD2; size: few; CDR3: CASSLGGTSASYEQYF; DNA: TGTGCCAGCAGCTTGGGCGGGACTAGCGCTTCCTACGAGCAGTACTTC
J: TRBJ1-2; V: TRBV18; D: -; size: once; CDR3: CASSPDGQYGYTF; DNA: TGTGCCAGCTCACCGGACGGGCAATATGGCTACACCTTC
J: TRBJ1-3; V: TRBV7-2; D: TRBD1; size: -; CDR3: CASSYTETGYSGNTIYF; DNA: TGTGCCAGCAGCTACACAGAGACAGGGTACTCTGGAAACACCATATATTTT
J: TRBJ2-3; V: TRBV23-1; D: -; size: -; CDR3: CASSQAQSGPSTDTQYF; DNA: TGCGCCAGCAGTCAAGCCCAATCCGGGCCTAGCACAGATACGCAGTATTTT
J: TRBJ2-7; V: TRBV10-3; D: -; size: few; CDR3: CAISESETRKQYF; DNA: TGTGCCATCAGTGAGTCGGAGACCAGGAAGCAGTACTTC